This T cell receptor (beta chain) was identified in a study of blood T cell repertoires in COVID-19. TCRdb's table, derived via immunoSEQ multiplex PCR, lists solely in-frame clones and lacks some. Among roughly 260,000 clones, about nine tenths were seen once, and the ten largest hold about 6.9%. The receptor's source is a woman in her 30s with acute COVID-19. Sequencing input: PBMCs or T cells enriched from blood (not recorded which).

The CDR3 is CASSQTGRGNTIYF. The CDR3 DNA follows: TGTGCCAGCAGCCAGACAGGGAGAGGAAACACCATATATTTT. The chain joins TRBV7-2 to TRBJ1-3; 7 bases agree with TRBD1. The CDR3 extends over 14 amino acids. Per the germline V gene, CDR1 is SGHTA and CDR2 is FQGNSA. J was trimmed by 4 bases and V by 5 bases; bases with no gene match: 5.